This T cell receptor (beta chain) was sequenced for a study of T cell changes during pregnancy in multiple sclerosis. Repertoires were generated with immunoSEQ multiplex PCR, while TCRdb's copy carries only in-frame clones and drops some. Among tens of thousands of clones listed, around 94% were seen once. V shed 6 bases and J 0 bases; nucleotides not matched to a gene: 7. CDR3 length: 17 amino acids. CDR1 is MNHEY and CDR2 is SMNVEV in the germline V gene (reference sequence). This rearrangement joins TRBV27 to TRBJ2-3; 12 bases line up with TRBD2. This clonotype was sampled from a female donor in good health, enrolled as a control in a pregnancy study. Specimen: CD8+ T cells from peripheral blood mononuclear cells, collected in the third trimester of pregnancy. The CDR3 DNA reads TGTGCCAGCAGCGGACTACTAGCGGGGGGTAGCACAGATACGCAGTATTTT. As protein: CASSGLLAGGSTDTQYF.